The 22 T cell receptor beta chains reported below all come from one sample, sequenced in a study of blood T cell repertoires in COVID-19. Using immunoSEQ multiplex PCR, the repertoire was profiled, and TCRdb retains in-frame clones only, with some absent. The sample holds about 190,000 clones, 78% seen once. Source material: peripheral blood. These TCRs come from a woman over 75 with active or convalescent COVID-19.

This clone is a singleton in its sample. The chain links TRBV5-1 to TRBJ2-5, with D tentatively TRBD1 (5 bases). Trimming pared 4 bases from V and 1 base from J, leaving 14 bases between. The germline CDR1 and CDR2 sequences are SGHRS and YFSETQ. The CDR3 totals 15 residues. This chain's CDR3 is CASSHDADSQETQYF. DNA of the CDR3: TGCGCCAGCAGCCACGACGCTGACAGCCAAGAGACCCAGTACTTC. The complete variable domain, with remaining parts taken from reference TRBV5-1 and TRBJ2-5, reads KAGVTQTPRYLIKTRGQQVTLSCSPISGHRSVSWYQQTPGQGLQFLFEYFSETQRNKGNFPGRFSGRQFSNSRSEMNVSTLELGDSALYLCASSHDADSQETQYFGPGTRLLVL.

V usage is TRBV7-8 and J usage is TRBJ1-6; D is ambiguous. This CDR3 has 15 residues. CDR1 and CDR2 from the germline V gene are SGHVS and FQNEAQ. With 1 base removed from V and 5 bases from J, the gap between germline ends came to 9 bases. The CDR3 DNA reads as TGTGCCAGCAGCTTAGAGTACAGAGATAATTCACCCCTCCACTTT. Amino acids: CASSLEYRDNSPLHF.

The chain links TRBV25-1 to TRBJ2-3; 7 bases align to TRBD2. Germline trimming cut 4 bases from V and 2 bases from J; bases unmatched to any gene: 3. CDR3 length: 14 amino acids. The germline V gene encodes CDR1 MGHDK and CDR2 SYGVNS. CDR3 sequence (DNA): TGTGCCAGCAGTGCCGGGGGGAACACAGATACGCAGTATTTT. Translation gives CASSAGGNTDTQYF.

The rearrangement joins TRBV6-5 to TRBJ1-4, with D hard to call. CDR3 length equals 13 residues. The germline gives CDR1 MNHEY, CDR2 SVGAGI. Trimming pared 4 bases from V and 8 bases from J, leaving 11 bases between. CDR3 bases: TGTGCCAGCAGTTCCCACAACCAAGAAAAACTGTTTTTT. Its protein product is CASSSHNQEKLFF.

The CDR3 DNA reads as TGCGCCAGCAGCCTTATAGCGGGGGGCTCCTACAATGAGCAGTTCTTC. It codes for CASSLIAGGSYNEQFF. The rearrangement uses TRBV5-1 and TRBJ2-1, with 10 nucleotides matching TRBD2. The V and J ends lost 4 bases and 0 bases, in that order; junction bases with no gene match: 4. Germline CDR1 SGHRS, CDR2 YFSETQ. CDR3 length: 16 residues.

The chain carries TRBV5-8 and TRBJ2-7; weak D call: TRBD1 (6 bases). Looked up from germline, CDR1 is SGHTS and CDR2 is YDEGEE. Trimming took 0 bases from V and 6 from J, leaving 19 bases between them. This CDR3 comprises 16 residues. CDR3 protein: CASSLAGVDSHPEQYF. CDR3 nucleotides: TGTGCCAGCAGCTTGGCAGGGGTCGACAGTCATCCCGAGCAGTACTTC.

The rearrangement links TRBV7-2 to TRBJ2-1; 7 nucleotides agree with TRBD1. V shed 8 bases and J 2 bases; nucleotides not matched to a gene: 9. This CDR3 is built from 15 residues. In germline, CDR1 is SGHTA, CDR2 FQGNSA. The CDR3 nucleotides read TGTGCCAGCGGGTACGGACAGGCCGCCTACAATGAGCAGTTCTTC. Residues: CASGYGQAAYNEQFF. The full variable domain, rest sourced from reference TRBV7-2 and TRBJ2-1, is GAGVSQSPSNKVTEKGKDVELRCDPISGHTALYWYRQSLGQGLEFLIYFQGNSAPDKSGLPSDRFSAERTGGSVSTLTIQRTQQEDSAVYLCASGYGQAAYNEQFFGPGTRLTVL.

V usage is TRBV9 and J usage is TRBJ2-3; 10 nucleotides match TRBD2. This CDR3 contains 16 residues. V lost 4 bases to trimming and J lost 5 bases; unmatched junction nucleotides: 10. CDR1 and CDR2 (germline): SGDLS, YYNGEE. CDR3 sequence (DNA): TGTGCCAGCAGCCCCTTTCCTAGCGGGGGTAGAGATACGCAGTATTTT. Amino acids: CASSPFPSGGRDTQYF.

The rearrangement links TRBV12-3 or TRBV12-4 to TRBJ2-2; the D is unclear. V gave up 5 bases and J gave up 5 bases, with 3 bases separating them. The length of the CDR3 is 11 residues. CDR3 DNA: TGTGCCAGCAGTACAACCGGGGAGCTGTTTTTT. This gives the protein CASSTTGELFF.

The chain joins TRBV7-2 to TRBJ2-2, with unresolved D. CDR1 is SGHTA and CDR2 is FQGNSA in the germline V gene. V was pared by 0 bases and J by 1 base, with 9 bases between. The CDR3 spans 16 residues. For the CDR3, the DNA is TGTGCCAGCAGCTTAGCTTCAGGTTTGAACACCGGGGAGCTGTTTTTT. This encodes CASSLASGLNTGELFF. Together with reference TRBV7-2 and TRBJ2-2, the CDR3 gives the full variable domain: GAGVSQSPSNKVTEKGKDVELRCDPISGHTALYWYRQSLGQGLEFLIYFQGNSAPDKSGLPSDRFSAERTGGSVSTLTIQRTQQEDSAVYLCASSLASGLNTGELFFGEGSRLTVL.

This clone was seen a few times. The chain carries TRBV3-1 (or the pseudogene TRBV3-2) and TRBJ1-1; D is ambiguous. Trimming shortened V by 2 bases and J by 1 base, and 5 bases separated the two germline ends. Germline V gene data show CDR1 as LGHDT and CDR2 as YNNKEL (reference sequence). This CDR3 is 13 amino acids long. The CDR3 spells CASSQLGNTEAFF. The CDR3 nucleotides read TGTGCCAGCAGCCAACTAGGGAACACTGAAGCTTTCTTT.

The V call is TRBV4-1, the J call TRBJ2-2, with D perhaps matching TRBD1 (5 bases). The germline V gene encodes CDR1 MGHRA and CDR2 YSYEKL. This CDR3 has 15 residues. Trimming took 6 bases from V and 0 from J, leaving 11 bases between them. The CDR3 region is CASRRTRTNTGELFF. CDR3 DNA sequence: TGCGCCAGCAGGCGGACACGTACGAACACCGGGGAGCTGTTTTTT.

The chain carries TRBV5-1 and TRBJ2-7; D gene ambiguous. Trimming stripped 0 bases from V and 2 bases from J, with 12 bases between. The CDR3 consists of 15 residues. Germline V gives CDR1 SGHRS, CDR2 YFSETQ. The CDR3 DNA sequence: TGCGCCAGCAGCTTGGATTCTTACAGAACCTACGAGCAGTACTTC. Its translation is CASSLDSYRTYEQYF. Full variable domain (remainder filled in from reference TRBV5-1 and TRBJ2-7): KAGVTQTPRYLIKTRGQQVTLSCSPISGHRSVSWYQQTPGQGLQFLFEYFSETQRNKGNFPGRFSGRQFSNSRSEMNVSTLELGDSALYLCASSLDSYRTYEQYFGPGTRLTVT.

The genes are TRBV6-5 and TRBJ2-2; D unclear. CDR3 size: 14 residues. The germline V and J ends were trimmed by 11 bases and 0 bases, with 13 bases remaining between them. Germline V gene data show CDR1 as MNHEY and CDR2 as SVGAGI. CDR3: CAGSRAPNTGELFF. CDR3 sequence (DNA): TGTGCCGGTTCTCGAGCCCCGAACACCGGGGAGCTGTTTTTT.

The CDR3 loop reads CASSPGGAVGANVLTF. As DNA, the CDR3 is TGTGCCAGCTCACCTGGAGGGGCGGTGGGGGCCAACGTCCTGACTTTC. The chain is built from TRBV18 and TRBJ2-6; D may be TRBD2 (6 bases). Germline CDR1 KGHSH, CDR2 LQKENI. The length of the CDR3 is 16 residues. The V gene lost 3 bases and the J gene lost 4 bases, with 13 bases spanning the gap. Full variable domain (remainder filled in from reference TRBV18 and TRBJ2-6): NAGVMQNPRHLVRRRGQEARLRCSPMKGHSHVYWYRQLPEEGLKFMVYLQKENIIDESGMPKERFSAEFPKEGPSILRIQQVVRGDSAAYFCASSPGGAVGANVLTFGAGSRLTVL.

Here the CDR3 reads CASSLWTSGGTDTQYF. The DNA of the CDR3 is TGTGCCAGCAGTTTATGGACTAGCGGGGGCACAGATACGCAGTATTTT. The rearrangement joins TRBV28 to TRBJ2-3; 11 nucleotides line up with TRBD2. Per germline, CDR1 MDHEN and CDR2 SYDVKM. The CDR3 covers 16 residues. V shed 0 bases and J 1 base; nucleotides not matched to a gene: 0.

This clone was detected a few times. For the CDR3, the DNA is TGTGCCAGCAGCTTAAGGGGGCATGGCTACACCTTC. Amino acids: CASSLRGHGYTF. This chain joins TRBV7-9 and TRBJ1-2, with 7 bases lining up with TRBD1. Germline CDR1 is SEHNR and CDR2 is FQNEAQ (reference sequence). There are 12 residues in the CDR3. The V and J ends lost 2 bases and 6 bases, in that order; junction bases with no gene match: 0.

The chain has TRBV11-2 and TRBJ2-7, with 8 positions matching TRBD1. Germline loops: CDR1 SGHAT, CDR2 FQNNGV. Losses at the gene ends were 4 bases for V and 3 bases for J; bases not matched to a gene: 8. The CDR3 runs 15 residues. This CDR3 is CASSSRDRRVYEQYF. DNA of the CDR3: TGTGCCAGCAGCTCCCGGGACAGGCGAGTCTACGAGCAGTACTTC.

V is TRBV29-1 and J is TRBJ1-1; tentative D call: TRBD1 (6 bases). CDR1 SQVTM and CDR2 ANQGSEA come from the germline V gene. Trimming shortened V by 6 bases and J by 4 bases, and 12 bases separated the two germline ends. The CDR3 sequence is 12 residues long. CDR3 DNA: TGCAGCGTCGTCATAGGGGGCACTGAAGCTTTCTTT. Translated: CSVVIGGTEAFF.

The genes are TRBV4-1 and TRBJ2-1, with 12 positions matching TRBD2. CDR1 and CDR2 from the germline V gene are MGHRA and YSYEKL. The CDR3 has 16 amino acids. The ends lost 4 bases at V and 4 bases at J; junction bases unmatched: 5. CDR3 residues: CASSLSLAGGYNEQFF. CDR3 coding DNA: TGCGCCAGCAGCCTCTCACTAGCGGGGGGATACAATGAGCAGTTCTTC.

Concerning this clone itself: Germline and junction disagree at one end, which may indicate a read error. The J gene is TRBJ2-3, the V gene TRBV7-7, with D uncertain. Germline V lookup: CDR1 SSHAT, CDR2 FNYEAQ (reference sequence). CDR3 length: 14 residues. The CDR3 reads CASSLGSGTDTQYF. In DNA, the CDR3 is TGTGCTAGCAGCTTAGGTTCAGGCACAGATACGCAGTATTTT.

DNA for the CDR3: TGCGCCAGCAGCCAAGATGTAGTCTCAGATACGCAGTATTTT. As protein: CASSQDVVSDTQYF. The V and J genes are TRBV4-1 and TRBJ2-3; no reliable D call. V was pared by 0 bases and J by 4 bases, with 8 bases between. The germline V gene has CDR1 MGHRA and CDR2 YSYEKL. CDR3 length equals 14 residues.